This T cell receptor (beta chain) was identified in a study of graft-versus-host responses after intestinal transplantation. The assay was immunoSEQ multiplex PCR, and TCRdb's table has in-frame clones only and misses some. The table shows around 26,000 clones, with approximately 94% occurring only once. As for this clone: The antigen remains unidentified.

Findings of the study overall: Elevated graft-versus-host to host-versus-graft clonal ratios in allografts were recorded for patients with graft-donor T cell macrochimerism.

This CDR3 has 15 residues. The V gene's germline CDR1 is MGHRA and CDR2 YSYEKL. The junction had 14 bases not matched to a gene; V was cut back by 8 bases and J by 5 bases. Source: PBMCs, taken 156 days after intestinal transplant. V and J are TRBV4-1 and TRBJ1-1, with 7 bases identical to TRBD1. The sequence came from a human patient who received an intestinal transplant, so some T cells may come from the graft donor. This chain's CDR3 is CASATGEGPWTEAFF. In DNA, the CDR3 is TGCGCCAGCGCAACAGGGGAAGGGCCGTGGACTGAAGCTTTCTTT.